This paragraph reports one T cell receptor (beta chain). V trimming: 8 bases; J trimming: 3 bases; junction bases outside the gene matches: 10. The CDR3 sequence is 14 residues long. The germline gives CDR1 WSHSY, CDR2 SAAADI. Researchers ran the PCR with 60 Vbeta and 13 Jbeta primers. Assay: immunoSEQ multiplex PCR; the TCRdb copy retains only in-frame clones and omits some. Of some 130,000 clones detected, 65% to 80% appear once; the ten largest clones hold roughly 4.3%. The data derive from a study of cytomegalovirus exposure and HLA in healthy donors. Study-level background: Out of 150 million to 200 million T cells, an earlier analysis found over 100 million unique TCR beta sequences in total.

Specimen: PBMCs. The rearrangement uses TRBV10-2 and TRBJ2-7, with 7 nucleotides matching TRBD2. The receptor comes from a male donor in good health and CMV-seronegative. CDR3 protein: CASLRLAEGYEQYF. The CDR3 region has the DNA TGCGCCAGCCTACGACTAGCAGAAGGCTACGAGCAGTACTTC.